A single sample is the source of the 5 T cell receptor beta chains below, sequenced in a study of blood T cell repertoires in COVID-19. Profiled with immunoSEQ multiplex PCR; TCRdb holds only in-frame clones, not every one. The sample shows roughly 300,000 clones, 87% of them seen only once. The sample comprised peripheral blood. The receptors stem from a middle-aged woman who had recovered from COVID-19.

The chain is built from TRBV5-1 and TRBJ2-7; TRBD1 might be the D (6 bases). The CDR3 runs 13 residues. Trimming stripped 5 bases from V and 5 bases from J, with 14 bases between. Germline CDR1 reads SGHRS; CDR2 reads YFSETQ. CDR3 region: CASRYDRSNEQYF. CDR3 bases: TGCGCCAGCAGATATGACAGGTCCAACGAGCAGTACTTC.

The CDR3 sequence is CASSTGTGNTIYF. CDR3 nucleotides: TGTGCCAGCAGCACCGGGACTGGAAACACCATATATTTT. The chain is built from TRBV6-2 or TRBV6-3 and TRBJ1-3; D uncertain. Trimming removed 6 bases from V and 2 bases from J, with 8 bases in between. The CDR3 is 13 amino acids. The V gene's germline CDR1 is MNHEY and CDR2 SVGEGT.

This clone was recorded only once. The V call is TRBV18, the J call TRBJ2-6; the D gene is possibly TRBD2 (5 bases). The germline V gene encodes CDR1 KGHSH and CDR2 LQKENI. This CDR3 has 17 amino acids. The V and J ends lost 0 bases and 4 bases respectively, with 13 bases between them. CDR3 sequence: CASSPPRGSGGANVLTF. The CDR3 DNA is TGTGCCAGCTCACCACCCCGGGGTTCGGGGGGGGCCAACGTCCTGACTTTC.

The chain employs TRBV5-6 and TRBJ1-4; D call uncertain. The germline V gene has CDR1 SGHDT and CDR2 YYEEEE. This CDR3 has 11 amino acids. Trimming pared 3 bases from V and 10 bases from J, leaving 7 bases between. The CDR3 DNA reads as TGTGCCAGCAGCTCGGGAGTAAAACTGTTTTTT. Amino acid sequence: CASSSGVKLFF.

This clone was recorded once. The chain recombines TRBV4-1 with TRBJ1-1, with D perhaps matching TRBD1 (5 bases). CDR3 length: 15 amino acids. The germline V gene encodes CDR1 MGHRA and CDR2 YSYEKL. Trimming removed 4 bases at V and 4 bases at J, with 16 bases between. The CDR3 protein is CASSLKGQAATEAFF. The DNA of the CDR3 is TGCGCCAGCAGCCTTAAGGGGCAGGCGGCCACTGAAGCTTTCTTT.